This T cell receptor beta chain was observed in a study of shared clonotypes between healthy human individuals (dated by TCRdb to 2018 to 2021). General notes on the study: The cohort comprised a couple of women and a few men aged 18 to 49 years. For each donor, CD4 naive and CD4 memory were each run on three plates, CD8 naive on two plates, and CD8 memory on one plate. Blood TCR repertoires of about five healthy adults were deeply sequenced to estimate repertoire size and the extent of clonotype sharing between individuals. To increase sequencing depth and limit assay-specific biases, TCR repertoire library preparation and sequencing were carried out by different laboratories using diverse techniques. Leukapheresis yielded between about 0.85 and 10 billion PBMCs per donor.

The paper's findings and limits, for the study overall: Estimated clonotype richness was generally larger for naive than for memory subsets. When a handful of donors were compared, the shared fraction of clonotypes was about 5.2% for naive CD4, approximately 3.3% for naive CD8, 2.3% for memory CD4, and less than 0.45% for memory CD8. Pairwise subsampling led to the expectation that sequencing depth would affect the degree of clonotype sharing among donors. Even with the large sequencing depth, rarefaction of the sorted-subset datasets indicated that sequencing was incomplete. Compared with non-shared clonotypes, the clonotypes found in all four sorted-subset donors had higher generation probabilities. Only blood was sampled, and tissue TCR repertoires likely differ from those in blood. The genetic and exposure-history diversity represented was limited by the small number of donors.

TCR CDR3 regions were amplified from genomic DNA by multiplex PCR using the deep immunoSEQ assay. For each cell subset, the extracted genomic DNA was distributed evenly across all wells of several immunoSEQ 96-well plates, and each plate served as one replicate. For sorted subsets, about 200 ng genomic DNA, equal to 30,000 or so T cell genomes, was loaded into each replicate PCR. Purified libraries were quantified with a Qubit 3.0 fluorometer, sized on a Bioanalyzer 2100, and re-quantified with the KAPA Library Quantification kit. Every immunoSEQ 96-well plate was sequenced on a dedicated single-read 150-cycle Illumina NextSeq 550 flow cell. The paper's processing steps were these. Because the immunoSEQ output included only junctional sequences and no quality scores, the filtering could not be the same as the filtering used for full-length reads. Sequences were annotated with PyIR, a Python wrapper for IgBLAST v1.9, using IMGT germline references to assign V/J genes and CDR3. Reads were filtered out if the reads had weak V/J assignments (E-value above 1e-6), no CDR3, stop codons, out-of-frame junctions, or ambiguous translated residues. V3J clonotypes were defined as sequences sharing the same inferred V gene, J gene, and CDR3 amino acid sequence. To compute the percentage overlap between repertoires, the number of shared unique clonotypes was divided by the size of the smaller repertoire. Three approaches were used to assess repertoire richness: RTK rarefaction, the Chao1 estimator, and Recon v2.1 estimates of unobserved clonotypes. Generation probabilities were computed with OLGA for all TCRbeta clonotypes obtained by the gDNA method from several donors. The source is immuneACCESS, and TCRdb retained only in-frame sequences with V and J called. Part of the clones is not carried over; for the studies checked, unresolved V genes explain less than half of this, and the remainder is unexplained. V and J calls and clone size are copied from that table; D and trimming were computed from the DNA. This sample gives about 2.1 million clones in total; over 85% of them show up just once. The ten largest clones take up approximately 1.7% of the sample.

Concerning this clone itself: Its antigen is unknown. There are no base qualities to consult, and no much larger clone falls within one base.

Sequences LNHDA (CDR1) and SQIVND (CDR2) are obtained from the germline V gene (reference sequence). The V end gives up 3 bases and the J end 3 bases, leaving 7 bases in the junction not matched to a gene. Taken from cysteine to phenylalanine, the CDR3 has 16 residues. Only CDR3 DNA is held: 48 bases, read in frame from base 1. CD8 naive samples were obtained by positive selection for CCR7 among CD45RO-negative cells, yielding a CD45RA+CCR7+ population from which TemRA cells were excluded. Healthy HIV-negative adults with no recently reported acute infections or vaccinations were included as donors. All donors were Caucasian adults living in Nashville, Tennessee, USA. Blood was obtained by leukapheresis, after which PBMCs were separated by Ficoll-Histopaque density gradient centrifugation and cryopreserved in liquid nitrogen vapor phase. Analytical flow cytometry was used to check the purity and quantity of each magnetically sorted T cell population. Genomic DNA was isolated from each sorted fraction and quantified by UV absorbance on a Nanodrop 2000c.

Sample: naive CD8+ T cells from PBMCs. Sample cell subset or site, as interpreted from the label and publication: CD45RA+CCR7+. This receptor was obtained from a man younger than 35 in good health. Some clones in this sample may be carry-over from other donors' samples. The chain is encoded by TRBV19 joined to TRBJ2-7; 11 junctional bases match TRBD2. For the CDR3, the sequence is CASSMGSGLADYEQYF. The bases read TGTGCCAGTAGTATGGGATCGGGACTAGCGGACTACGAGCAGTACTTC.